The next 19 T cell receptor beta chains were all read from a single sample in a study of memory CD4+ T cells and cytomegalovirus serostatus. Single viable CD3+CD4+CD8-CD45RO+ cells were sorted as the memory CD4+ T cells. This table comes from immunoSEQ multiplex PCR, and its TCRdb copy is limited to in-frame clones, with some not included. The data hold some 65,000 clones, with less than 85% observed a single time. Sequencing input: memory CD4+ T cells from blood. The receptors here all came from an adult in good health and CMV-seronegative. Some clones in this sample may be carry-over from other donors' samples.

V usage is TRBV6-5 and J usage is TRBJ2-2; 7 bases agree with TRBD1. V trimming: 5 bases; J trimming: 5 bases; junction bases outside the gene matches: 8. The CDR3 consists of 15 residues. From germline, CDR1 is MNHEY and CDR2 SVGAGI. In nucleotides, the CDR3 is TGTGCCAGCAGTCAACAGGGGATTAGGACCGGGGAGCTGTTTTTT. It codes for CASSQQGIRTGELFF.

This clone was detected a few times. The chain recombines TRBV7-9 with TRBJ2-1, with 7 bases fitting TRBD1. The CDR3 spans 11 residues. The J segment lost 12 bases and the V segment lost 5 bases, leaving 4 bases of the junction unmatched. From germline, CDR1 is SEHNR and CDR2 FQNEAQ (reference sequence). As DNA, the CDR3 is TGTGCCAGCAGCCAAAGGGACAGGCAGTTCTTC. It yields the protein CASSQRDRQFF.

The chain joins TRBV7-9 to TRBJ1-4, with 7 bases matching TRBD1. In germline, CDR1 is SEHNR, CDR2 FQNEAQ (reference sequence). The CDR3 extends over 14 amino acids. V shed 1 base, J shed 4 bases, and the junction held 0 bases outside the gene matches. The CDR3 region is CASSLGQGNEKLFF. The CDR3 DNA follows: TGTGCCAGCAGCTTAGGACAGGGTAATGAAAAACTGTTTTTT.

This clone appeared a single time. V gene TRBV18 combines with J gene TRBJ2-6; 7 bases are a match to TRBD1. Trimming cost V 4 bases and J 0 bases; bases outside gene matches: 6. Germline values: CDR1 KGHSH, CDR2 LQKENI. The CDR3 runs to 17 residues. The chain's CDR3 is CASSLQGFLSGANVLTF. CDR3 nucleotide sequence: TGTGCCAGCTCACTACAGGGGTTCCTCTCTGGGGCCAACGTCCTGACTTTC.

This rearrangement joins TRBV6-6 to TRBJ1-5; D is ambiguous. V lost 7 bases and J 6 bases, leaving 10 bases between the germline ends. In germline, CDR1 is MNHNY, CDR2 SVGAGI (reference sequence). The CDR3 runs to 12 residues. The chain's CDR3 is CASTKAGQPQHF. In nucleotides, the CDR3 is TGTGCCAGCACAAAGGCCGGTCAGCCCCAGCATTTT.

Here the CDR3 reads CASSLGETQYF. CDR3 bases: TGTGCCAGCAGCCTAGGGGAGACCCAGTACTTC. V usage is TRBV14 and J usage is TRBJ2-5, with D hard to call. The CDR3 is made up of 11 amino acids. V lost 4 bases and J lost 5, with 5 bases in between. Germline CDR1 reads SGHDN; CDR2 reads FVKESK.

The chain recombines TRBV2 with TRBJ2-1; unclear D gene. CDR1 is SNHLY and CDR2 is FYNNEI in the germline V gene. The CDR3 consists of 14 residues. V was shortened by 8 bases and J by 0 bases, with 11 bases between the two germline ends. CDR3 residues: CASGKASSYNEQFF. The CDR3 coding sequence is TGTGCCAGCGGTAAAGCGAGCTCCTACAATGAGCAGTTCTTC.

This chain joins TRBV6-5 and TRBJ1-1; D ambiguous. Germline lookup yields CDR1 MNHEY and CDR2 SVGAGI. Trimming shortened V by 5 bases and J by 0 bases, and 7 bases separated the two germline ends. The CDR3 is made up of 13 amino acids. This CDR3 reads CASSQQLNTEAFF. DNA for the CDR3: TGTGCCAGCAGTCAGCAATTGAACACTGAAGCTTTCTTT.

The V call is TRBV7-9, the J call TRBJ1-3; D gene uncertain. The ends were cut back, 10 bases at V and 7 bases at J, with 23 bases in the middle. Germline CDR1 is SEHNR and CDR2 is FQNEAQ (reference sequence). This CDR3 is 15 amino acids long. In DNA form, the CDR3 reads TGTGCCACCCGGCCGACGGACCGAGGTGGGAACACCATATATTTT. It codes for CATRPTDRGGNTIYF.

This clone was recorded a few times. The genes are TRBV30 and TRBJ1-6; unclear D gene. Germline CDR1 reads GTSNPN; CDR2 reads SVGIG (reference sequence). The CDR3 sequence is 12 residues long. V was trimmed by 3 bases and J by 12 bases, leaving 12 bases between them. CDR3 DNA sequence: TGTGCCTGGAGAAGGACCTCCGGACCCCTCCACTTT. Protein: CAWRRTSGPLHF.

The chain recombines TRBV15 with TRBJ1-5; D is ambiguous. Trimming shortened V by 6 bases and J by 7 bases, and 13 bases separated the two germline ends. CDR1 is LNHNV and CDR2 is YYDKDF in the germline V gene (reference sequence). The CDR3 contains 13 residues. In DNA form, the CDR3 reads TGTGCCACCAGTTTTAACTCCGGACAGCCCCAGCATTTT. This translates into CATSFNSGQPQHF.

CDR3 bases: TGTGCCAGCAGAAAGGAGGGCTACGAGCAGTACTTC. It encodes CASRKEGYEQYF. The rearrangement links TRBV7-9 to TRBJ2-7, with a weak D call TRBD2 (6 bases). The V gene's germline CDR1 is SEHNR and CDR2 FQNEAQ (reference sequence). The CDR3 covers 12 residues. The ends were cut back, 6 bases at V and 3 bases at J, with 9 bases in the middle.

The genes are TRBV5-1 and TRBJ2-7, with D possibly matching TRBD2 (6 bases). The germline CDR1 and CDR2 sequences are SGHRS and YFSETQ. Trimming removed 4 bases from V and 3 bases from J, with 17 bases in between. CDR3 size: 15 residues. The CDR3 DNA follows: TGCGCCAGCAGCCCGTACCAGGGACTCATCTACGAGCAGTACTTC. Residues: CASSPYQGLIYEQYF. Filled out from reference TRBV5-1 and TRBJ2-7, the complete variable domain reads KAGVTQTPRYLIKTRGQQVTLSCSPISGHRSVSWYQQTPGQGLQFLFEYFSETQRNKGNFPGRFSGRQFSNSRSEMNVSTLELGDSALYLCASSPYQGLIYEQYFGPGTRLTVT.

This clone is medium-sized within its sample. The chain couples TRBV14 to TRBJ2-1, with 8 bases aligning to TRBD1. Germline values: CDR1 SGHDN, CDR2 FVKESK. This CDR3 region has 16 residues. V trimming: 4 bases; J trimming: 2 bases; junction bases outside the gene matches: 7. Here the CDR3 reads CASSPRQGSTYNEQFF. The CDR3 coding sequence is TGTGCCAGCAGCCCCAGACAGGGGTCCACCTACAATGAGCAGTTCTTC.

The chain is built from TRBV5-4 and TRBJ2-4; either TRBD1 or TRBD2 may fit D (5 bases each). V was cut by 0 bases and J by 9 bases, with 10 bases left in between. Germline V gene sequence: CDR1 SGHNT, CDR2 YYREEE (reference sequence). The CDR3 sequence is 13 residues long. In DNA form, the CDR3 reads TGTGCCAGCAGCTTGGGAGAGGGGAGCATTCAGTACTTC. It codes for CASSLGEGSIQYF.

The rearrangement links TRBV7-8 to TRBJ2-1; 11 bases agree with TRBD2. CDR3 length: 17 amino acids. Germline V gene sequence: CDR1 SGHVS, CDR2 FQNEAQ. Trimming removed 5 bases from V and 9 bases from J; junction bases left unmatched: 15. The CDR3 reads CASSPKTLAGGYGEQFF. In DNA, the CDR3 is TGTGCCAGCAGCCCGAAGACCCTAGCGGGAGGTTACGGTGAGCAGTTCTTC.

As to this clone: This sample also contains other DNA sequences that code for the same CDR3. The chain is built from TRBV5-1 and TRBJ2-5, with 8 bases lining up with TRBD1. Germline loops: CDR1 SGHRS, CDR2 YFSETQ. Trimming cost V 4 bases and J 1 base; bases outside gene matches: 3. The CDR3 sequence is 14 residues long. The CDR3 loop is CASSVTGGQETQYF. The CDR3 bases are TGCGCCAGCAGCGTTACAGGGGGCCAAGAGACCCAGTACTTC.

This sequence joins TRBV25-1 and TRBJ1-5, with a tentative D call TRBD1 (5 bases). The germline gives CDR1 MGHDK, CDR2 SYGVNS. V dropped 4 bases and J dropped 5 bases, with 6 bases sitting between them. There are 12 residues in the CDR3. The CDR3 sequence: CASSVQDQPQHF. CDR3 nucleotides: TGTGCCAGCAGTGTACAGGATCAGCCCCAGCATTTT.

The chain links TRBV10-1 to TRBJ1-1; 12 bases line up with TRBD1. The CDR3 is 16 residues long. Looked up from germline, CDR1 is WNHNN and CDR2 is SYGVQD (reference sequence). Trimming cost V 4 bases and J 3 bases; bases outside gene matches: 6. Here the CDR3 reads CASSGSGTGGYTEAFF. The CDR3 coding sequence is TGCGCCAGCAGTGGATCTGGGACAGGGGGCTACACTGAAGCTTTCTTT.